What follows describes a single T cell receptor beta chain. Antigen: not known. With the read ending 3 residues before the CDR3 end, the germline J gene is used to fill in that end. This sample stems from a study of T cell clonality in common variable immunodeficiency. General study findings and limits: Shared TCRbeta clones were fewer between CVID subjects than controls. Links between repertoire features and CVID complications were heterogeneity-limited. In common variable immunodeficiency, TCR beta chains reportedly carried fewer deletions and N-nucleotide insertions.

CDR1 and CDR2 from the germline V gene are LNHDA and SQIVND (reference sequence). V was cut by 5 bases and J by 4 bases, with 20 bases left in between. The CDR3 contains 17 residues. Patients and controls were mostly of Caucasian heritage. Equal genomic DNA amounts from CVID and control samples were sequenced. Repertoires were generated with immunoSEQ multiplex PCR, while TCRdb's copy carries only in-frame clones and drops some. In total the sample includes about 32,000 clones, none of them seen once. The sample consisted of peripheral blood mononuclear cells. The sequence came from a human donor with common variable immunodeficiency. The chain couples TRBV19 to TRBJ1-4; tentative D call: TRBD1 (6 bases). The CDR3 bases that were read are TGTGCCAGTAGTCACGGAGGGACACCCGAGCTTAATGAAAAA. Translating gives CASSHGGTPELNEK. The CDR3 in full is CASSHGGTPELNEKLFF.